This T cell receptor beta chain was obtained from a study of shared clonotypes between healthy human individuals. Overall study findings and caveats: An anticipated effect of sequencing depth on clonotype sharing among donors was recognized.

Clones were read by immunoSEQ multiplex PCR, and TCRdb kept only the in-frame ones, dropping some. The data contain millions of clones, approximately 93% of them singletons. The CDR3 spans 13 residues. Per germline, CDR1 ENHRY and CDR2 SYGVKD. V lost 6 bases and J lost 10; bases outside the gene matches: 9. Concerning this clone: Its cognate antigen is unknown.

This TCR came from a man in his late teens or twenties in good health. Some clones in this sample may be carry-over from other donors' samples. The specimen sequenced was naive CD4+ T cells from PBMCs. Subset reported: CD45RA+ positively selected. The chain has TRBV10-3 and TRBJ2-1; 7 bases map to TRBD2. The CDR3 here is CAIRKAGNSEQFF. CDR3 sequence (DNA): TGTGCCATCAGGAAAGCGGGAAATTCCGAGCAGTTCTTC.